These 26 T cell receptor beta chains originate from one sample sequenced in a study of T cell changes during pregnancy in multiple sclerosis. This table comes from immunoSEQ multiplex PCR, and its TCRdb copy is limited to in-frame clones, with some not included. Of roughly 36,000 clones listed, roughly 91% are singletons. The sample was CD8+ T cells from peripheral blood mononuclear cells, taken in the second trimester of pregnancy. These receptors all come from a female donor with multiple sclerosis, enrolled in a pregnancy study.

The chain joins TRBV11-3 to TRBJ2-3, with 9 bases aligning to TRBD2. Trimming removed 3 bases from V and 0 bases from J; junction bases left unmatched: 13. The V gene's germline CDR1 is SGHNT and CDR2 YENEEA. The CDR3 has 19 residues. The CDR3 DNA reads as TGTGCCAGCAGCTTCCCGCTAGCGGGGTATTCTACTAGCACAGATACGCAGTATTTT. Translated, it gives CASSFPLAGYSTSTDTQYF.

This chain uses TRBV9 with TRBJ2-2; TRBD1 matches at 9 bases. CDR1 and CDR2 from the germline V gene are SGDLS and YYNGEE. V was pared by 4 bases and J by 0 bases, with 7 bases of the junction left unmatched. The CDR3 has 17 residues. The CDR3 reads CASSPSWDRANTGELFF. CDR3 nucleotide sequence: TGTGCCAGCAGCCCCAGCTGGGACAGGGCGAACACCGGGGAGCTGTTTTTT.

The rearrangement joins TRBV5-1 to TRBJ2-7; 8 bases line up with TRBD2. Germline V lookup: CDR1 SGHRS, CDR2 YFSETQ. The trim removed 4 bases at V and 3 bases at J, leaving 6 bases unmatched. This CDR3 has 14 amino acids. CDR3 in DNA: TGCGCCAGCAGCCCGGCAGCGGGAGACTACGAGCAGTACTTC. The encoded protein is CASSPAAGDYEQYF.

The chain uses TRBV5-1 and TRBJ1-2; the D gene is possibly TRBD1 (6 bases). The length of the CDR3 is 14 residues. Looked up from germline, CDR1 is SGHRS and CDR2 is YFSETQ. V gave up 3 bases and J gave up 5 bases, with 14 bases separating them. The DNA of the CDR3 is TGCGCCAGCAGCTCGGTCGCAGGGGAATATGGCTACACCTTC. This translates into CASSSVAGEYGYTF.

This chain links TRBV6-1 with TRBJ1-3, with 9 bases lining up with TRBD1. CDR1 is MNHNS, CDR2 SASEGT, per germline. V was pared by 1 base and J by 3 bases, with 4 bases of the junction left unmatched. There are 16 residues in the CDR3. The DNA of the CDR3 is TGTGCCAGCAGTGAAGTGTCGGGACAGGGTGGAAACACCATATATTTT. Its protein is CASSEVSGQGGNTIYF.

This chain uses TRBV4-2 with TRBJ2-4; 14 bases agree with TRBD2. Germline CDR1 is LGHNA and CDR2 is YNFKEQ. The CDR3 loop spans 16 amino acids. The V and J ends lost 1 base and 12 bases, in that order; junction bases with no gene match: 8. In DNA form, the CDR3 reads TGTGCCAGCAGCCAAGGGGGGACTAGCGGGAGATGGGATCAGTACTTC. Translation: CASSQGGTSGRWDQYF.

The rearrangement joins TRBV6-1 to TRBJ2-1, with 7 bases identical to TRBD2. Germline lookup yields CDR1 MNHNS and CDR2 SASEGT. V lost 0 bases, J lost 2 bases, and 4 bases stayed unmatched. The CDR3 extends over 16 amino acids. The CDR3 coding sequence is TGTGCCAGCAGTGAAGCGCTGGCGGGAGCCTACAATGAGCAGTTCTTC. It encodes CASSEALAGAYNEQFF.

The chain joins TRBV19 to TRBJ2-1; tentative D call: TRBD1 (5 bases). Trimming left V 8 bases short and J 6 bases short, with 8 bases between. In germline, CDR1 is LNHDA, CDR2 SQIVND (reference sequence). The CDR3 runs 11 residues. Written as DNA, the CDR3 is TGTGCCAGTTCAGGGTCCAATGAGCAGTTCTTC. Encoded protein: CASSGSNEQFF.

This chain connects TRBV4-1 to TRBJ1-1; D might be TRBD1 (5 bases). The germline V gene encodes CDR1 MGHRA and CDR2 YSYEKL. This CDR3 region has 16 residues. Trimming shortened V by 5 bases and J by 0 bases, and 16 bases separated the two germline ends. CDR3 in DNA: TGCGCCAGCAGCATATTGGACACTTCAATGAACACTGAAGCTTTCTTT. Encoded protein: CASSILDTSMNTEAFF.

Comment on this clone: Distinct nucleotide sequences in the sample also encode this CDR3. The chain has TRBV9 and TRBJ2-7; D call uncertain. Trimming shortened V by 0 bases and J by 3 bases, and 7 bases separated the two germline ends. The germline CDR1 and CDR2 sequences are SGDLS and YYNGEE. The CDR3 runs to 13 residues. The DNA of the CDR3 is TGTGCCAGCAGCGTAGTACCGGGCTACGAGCAGTACTTC. This translates into CASSVVPGYEQYF. Full variable domain (rest looked up from reference TRBV9 and TRBJ2-7): DSGVTQTPKHLITATGQRVTLRCSPRSGDLSVYWYQQSLDQGLQFLIQYYNGEERAKGNILERFSAQQFPDLHSELNLSSLELGDSALYFCASSVVPGYEQYFGPGTRLTVT.

V is TRBV5-1 and J is TRBJ2-3, with 8 bases aligning to TRBD1. Germline assignment: CDR1 SGHRS and CDR2 YFSETQ. V lost 4 bases and J lost 1; bases outside the gene matches: 2. CDR3 size: 14 residues. CDR3 in amino acids: CASSATGGTDTQYF. In DNA, the CDR3 is TGCGCCAGCAGCGCGACAGGGGGCACAGATACGCAGTATTTT.

This sequence joins TRBV7-9 and TRBJ1-1; no clear D gene. CDR1 SEHNR and CDR2 FQNEAQ come from the germline V gene (reference sequence). The CDR3 is 14 amino acids. Trimming cost V 1 base and J 10 bases, with 16 bases left between them. The chain's CDR3 is CASSLEGGKERAFF. For the CDR3, the DNA is TGTGCCAGCAGCTTAGAGGGAGGAAAGGAGCGAGCTTTCTTT.

This chain joins TRBV19 and TRBJ2-5; 10 positions match TRBD1. This CDR3 contains 15 residues. Germline-derived CDR1 and CDR2 are LNHDA and SQIVND (reference sequence). The V and J ends lost 6 bases and 4 bases, in that order; junction bases with no gene match: 8. The CDR3 nucleotides read TGTGCCAGTAGCCAACCGGGACAGGGGCTAGAGACCCAGTACTTC. Amino acid sequence: CASSQPGQGLETQYF.

This chain joins TRBV29-1 and TRBJ1-2, with 11 bases lining up with TRBD1. The CDR3 runs 12 residues. The germline gives CDR1 SQVTM, CDR2 ANQGSEA. V dropped 6 bases and J dropped 7; count of bases not matched to a gene: 4. The CDR3 nucleotides are TGCAGCGTCGGACAGGGGGCGGGTGGCTACACCTTC. It yields the protein CSVGQGAGGYTF.

The table lists this clone with a count of one. This chain links TRBV19 with TRBJ1-1; D might be TRBD1 (5 bases). The CDR3 is 14 residues long. With 1 base removed from V and 6 bases from J, the gap between germline ends came to 12 bases. Looked up from germline, CDR1 is LNHDA and CDR2 is SQIVND (reference sequence). The CDR3 region has the DNA TGTGCCAGTAGTATAGGGTGGGGCCGGCCTGAAGCTTTCTTT. It codes for CASSIGWGRPEAFF.

This rearrangement joins TRBV7-8 to TRBJ1-1; D call uncertain. Between the trimmed V and J ends, which lost 1 base and 0 bases, there was a span of 15 bases. Germline V gene lookup returns CDR1 SGHVS and CDR2 FQNEAQ. The CDR3 runs 17 residues. The CDR3: CASSLVGTVRMNTEAFF. For the CDR3, the DNA is TGTGCCAGCAGCTTAGTTGGTACTGTCCGTATGAACACTGAAGCTTTCTTT.

The chain combines TRBV5-6 with TRBJ2-3, with D possibly TRBD2 on 6 matching bases. The CDR3 is 16 amino acids. In germline, CDR1 is SGHDT, CDR2 YYEEEE. Deletions cut 0 bases from V and 5 bases from J, with 16 bases between. The CDR3 DNA sequence: TGTGCCAGCAGCTTGGCCGTAGCGGATCCCAGAGATACGCAGTATTTT. It codes for CASSLAVADPRDTQYF.

The V gene is TRBV27, the J gene TRBJ1-4, with D perhaps TRBD1 (5 bases). The germline V and J ends were trimmed by 2 bases and 7 bases, with 8 bases remaining between them. The germline V gene encodes CDR1 MNHEY and CDR2 SMNVEV (reference sequence). The CDR3 length is 13 residues. The CDR3 region has the DNA TGTGCCAGCAGTTTACCAGGGCGTGAAAAACTGTTTTTT. Translated: CASSLPGREKLFF.

The rearrangement joins TRBV18 to TRBJ2-1; 10 bases align to TRBD2. Germline trimming cut 3 bases from V and 7 bases from J; bases unmatched to any gene: 9. Germline V lookup: CDR1 KGHSH, CDR2 LQKENI. CDR3 size: 16 residues. The CDR3 nucleotides read TGTGCCAGCTCACCGATAATAGCGGGGGGTTGGAATGAGCAGTTCTTC. Amino acid sequence: CASSPIIAGGWNEQFF.

The sample holds a few counts of this clone. The chain employs TRBV7-3 and TRBJ2-2; D gene ambiguous. Germline V gene lookup returns CDR1 SGHTA and CDR2 FQGTGA. The length of the CDR3 is 13 residues. V lost 5 bases to trimming and J lost 4 bases, with 8 bases between them. CDR3 protein: CASSPLGTGELFF. The CDR3 nucleotides are TGTGCCAGCAGCCCCCTAGGCACCGGGGAGCTGTTTTTT.

The chain recombines TRBV7-6 with TRBJ2-2, with TRBD2 identical over 14 bases. The CDR3 is made up of 20 amino acids. With 7 bases clipped from V and 8 bases from J, the junction kept 21 bases outside the gene matches. The germline CDR1 and CDR2 sequences are SGHVS and FNYEAQ. The CDR3 is CASTITALLGLAGESGELFF. The CDR3, as DNA: TGTGCCAGCACCATTACCGCCCTTCTGGGACTAGCGGGAGAGTCGGGGGAGCTGTTTTTT.

This chain joins TRBV9 and TRBJ1-1; tentatively, D is TRBD1 (6 bases). Trimming shortened V by 3 bases and J by 1 base, and 10 bases separated the two germline ends. Germline CDR1 SGDLS, CDR2 YYNGEE. The CDR3 covers 14 residues. CDR3 region: CASSAGTTNTEAFF. The CDR3 bases are TGTGCCAGCAGCGCAGGGACAACGAACACTGAAGCTTTCTTT.

By frequency in the sample, this clone is medium-sized. The chain links TRBV4-2 to TRBJ2-6; D not certain. The CDR3 spans 17 residues. The germline V gene encodes CDR1 LGHNA and CDR2 YNFKEQ. The ends were cut back, 1 base at V and 0 bases at J, with 10 bases in the middle. The CDR3 DNA sequence: TGTGCCAGCAGCCAAGCTGACCTAGGCTCTGGGGCCAACGTCCTGACTTTC. Protein product: CASSQADLGSGANVLTF.

J is TRBJ2-3 and V is TRBV5-1, with 7 bases matching TRBD2. The V gene's germline CDR1 is SGHRS and CDR2 YFSETQ. The CDR3 consists of 16 residues. J lost 2 bases, V lost 5 bases, and 11 bases had no gene match. In nucleotides, the CDR3 is TGCGCCAGCAGGCTTCGGCTAGCGGTGAACACAGATACGCAGTATTTT. Its protein is CASRLRLAVNTDTQYF.

The chain joins TRBV5-6 to TRBJ1-6, with TRBD1 matching over 9 bases. V lost 3 bases and J lost 10; bases outside the gene matches: 11. Germline V gene sequence: CDR1 SGHDT, CDR2 YYEEEE. The CDR3 runs to 16 residues. The CDR3 DNA reads as TGTGCCAGCAGCTCTAACAGGGGGCACAGGTCGTCACCCCTCCACTTT. This encodes CASSSNRGHRSSPLHF. Looking up the rest from reference TRBV5-6 and TRBJ1-6 gives the full variable domain: DAGVTQSPTHLIKTRGQQVTLRCSPKSGHDTVSWYQQALGQGPQFIFQYYEEEERQRGNFPDRFSGHQFPNYSSELNVNALLLGDSALYLCASSSNRGHRSSPLHFGNGTRLTVT.

The chain combines TRBV5-1 with TRBJ2-2; TRBD2 might be the D (6 bases). Trimming left V 7 bases short and J 4 bases short, with 11 bases between. Germline-derived CDR1 and CDR2 are SGHRS and YFSETQ. The CDR3 loop spans 13 amino acids. In nucleotides, the CDR3 is TGCGCCAGCTTGGGACTGCCCACCGGGGAGCTGTTTTTT. Translated: CASLGLPTGELFF.